This TCR beta chain appears in the sequencing data of a study of untreated major depressive disorder. Findings of the study overall: Compared with controls, depressed patients showed more TRBV05-01 (Vbeta 5.1) usage in CD4+ T cells.

Generated by immunoSEQ multiplex PCR, the TCRdb table keeps only in-frame clones and is missing some. Seen here are about 25,000 clones, over 80% observed once, and the top ten hold 0.7% to 0.85%. Between the trimmed V and J ends, which lost 2 bases and 0 bases, there was a span of 5 bases. Germline V lookup: CDR1 SGHDN, CDR2 FVKESK. CDR3 size: 13 residues. This clone was seen once. The antigen remains undetermined. For sex, age, current smoking status and body mass index, every depressed patient had a pairwise-matched non-depressed control. V gene TRBV14 combines with J gene TRBJ2-7; D is undetermined. The sequence came from a woman aged 25 to 45 with major depressive disorder. Sequencing used CD4+ T cells from PBMCs. CDR3 DNA: TGTGCCAGCAGCCAACAGATCTCCTACGAGCAGTACTTC. It yields the protein CASSQQISYEQYF.